Listed here is a single T cell receptor (beta chain). As yet, its antigen is unknown. The CDR3 is made up of 13 amino acids. Deletions cut 1 base from V and 8 bases from J, with 10 bases between. CDR1 SGHNT and CDR2 YYREEE come from the germline V gene (reference sequence). This sample is part of a study of cytomegalovirus exposure and HLA in healthy donors. Vbeta (60) and Jbeta (13) primers were used in the PCR. TCRdb keeps only in-frame clones here, not all; method: immunoSEQ multiplex PCR. The sample has more than 95,000 clones; less than 85% are singletons. The study, taken as a whole, reports: Most of the CMV-associated TCR beta chains (in a later analysis) appeared to be HLA-restricted. TCR beta chains associated with HLA were, in a later analysis, more clonally expanded than equally common others.

The sample was PBMCs. The origin of this receptor is a man younger than 35 in good health and CMV-seropositive. V gene TRBV5-4 combines with J gene TRBJ2-1; no clear D. In DNA, the CDR3 is TGTGCCAGCAGCTTGTTGCGTGAGGATGAGCAGTTCTTC. It yields the protein CASSLLREDEQFF.